This T cell receptor (beta chain) is from a study of CD8+ T cells in alopecia areata. Broader study findings: The presence of one nonresponder keeps the tie between baseline CD8+ expansion and response uncertain. Mice showed TCR sharing more clearly than patients did, possibly owing to HLA. Scalp sequencing captures resident alphabeta T cells of normal skin too. Persistence in scalp and blood during tofacitinib was observed for many expanded lesional clones.

This clone appeared a few times. Its antigen is unidentified. Specified treatment: oral pan-JAK inhibitor, 5-10 mg twice daily. After isolation, RNA underwent reverse transcription to generate cDNA as the sequencing template. Profiling relied on immunoSEQ multiplex PCR, and the TCRdb table lists in-frame clones only, not all of them. The profile shows 150,000 to 200,000 clones, under 80% of them singletons. The CDR3 spans 17 residues. The germline V gene encodes CDR1 MGHRA and CDR2 YSYEKL. Trimming pared 1 base from V and 5 bases from J, leaving 20 bases between. The chain combines TRBV4-1 with TRBJ1-2; the D gene is possibly TRBD1 (6 bases). Material: CD4+ T cells sorted from blood, obtained around week 49, from a patient treated with tofacitinib. The receptor comes from a human donor with alopecia areata. For the CDR3, the DNA is TGCGCCAGCAGCCAAGGGCCCGATATTATACAGGGTTATGGCTACACCTTC. The encoded protein is CASSQGPDIIQGYGYTF.